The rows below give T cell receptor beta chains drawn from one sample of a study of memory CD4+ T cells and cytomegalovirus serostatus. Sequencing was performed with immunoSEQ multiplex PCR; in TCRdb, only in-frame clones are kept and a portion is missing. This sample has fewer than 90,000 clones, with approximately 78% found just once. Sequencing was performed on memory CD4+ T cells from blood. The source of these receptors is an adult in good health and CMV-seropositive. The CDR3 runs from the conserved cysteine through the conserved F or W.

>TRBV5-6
CASSLSGAGADTQYF
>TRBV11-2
CASSLKVSGTGELFF
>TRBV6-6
CASSYSTDSGYEQYF
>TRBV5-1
CASSWRQSASTDTQYF
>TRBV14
CASSQADRRETQYF
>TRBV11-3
CASGPGLHGDTQYF
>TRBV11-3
CASSWGGNTEAFF
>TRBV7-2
CASSLFGGFGETQYF
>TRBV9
CASSSGIGRGSTEAFF
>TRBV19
CASSSLDREETQYF
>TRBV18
CASSPGTDTEAFF
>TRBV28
CASSLGGGPTGELFF
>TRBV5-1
CASSYGGSGRNDEQFF
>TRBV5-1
CASSLAPGVARNTGELFF
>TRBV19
CASSIASGSPERTDTQYF
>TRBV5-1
CASSLGSGEQFF
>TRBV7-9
CASSSPFVGEYGNTIYF
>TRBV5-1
CASSWTVNQPQHF
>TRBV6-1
CASSEGGPGTQYF
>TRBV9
CASSVGPGAEKLFF
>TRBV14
CASSQEGRKTQYF
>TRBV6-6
CASSRGDEQYF
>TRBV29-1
CSVRLAGSSYNEQFF
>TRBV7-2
CASSLGTLSSYEQYF
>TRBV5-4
CASSRRLAEETQYF
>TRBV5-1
CASSFFAGADTGELFF
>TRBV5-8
CASSLNRGSYNSPLHF
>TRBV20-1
CSARDNTVFFF
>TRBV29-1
CSVVSGGRRYF
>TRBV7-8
CASSLGGGYAEAFF
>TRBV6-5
CASSYSGGRTEAFF
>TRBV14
CASSQGATTDTQYF
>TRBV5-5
CASSPSGSGGYTF
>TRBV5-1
CASSLTWEQYF
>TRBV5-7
CASSLGQGALFNYGYTF
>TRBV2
CASSGRYEQYF
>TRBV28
CASSHDGLATDEQFF
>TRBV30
CACTFGGPISYEQYF
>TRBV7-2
CASSLSFRGGRPQHF
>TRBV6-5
CASSPTGDHNEKLFF